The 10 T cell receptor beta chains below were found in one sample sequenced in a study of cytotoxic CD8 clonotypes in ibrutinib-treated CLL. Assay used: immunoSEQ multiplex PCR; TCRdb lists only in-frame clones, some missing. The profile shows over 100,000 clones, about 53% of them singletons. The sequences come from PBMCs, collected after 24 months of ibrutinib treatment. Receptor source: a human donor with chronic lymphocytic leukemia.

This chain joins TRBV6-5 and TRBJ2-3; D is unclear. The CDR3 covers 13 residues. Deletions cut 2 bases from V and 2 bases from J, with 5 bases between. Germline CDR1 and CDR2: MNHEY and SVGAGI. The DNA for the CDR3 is TGTGCCAGCAGTTACGGGAACACAGATACGCAGTATTTT. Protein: CASSYGNTDTQYF.

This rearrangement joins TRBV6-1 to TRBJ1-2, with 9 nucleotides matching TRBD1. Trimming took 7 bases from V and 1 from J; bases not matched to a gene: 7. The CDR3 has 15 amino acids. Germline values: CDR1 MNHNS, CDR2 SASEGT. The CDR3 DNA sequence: TGTGCCAGCACAGGAGGGACAGGGAATAACTATGGCTACACCTTC. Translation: CASTGGTGNNYGYTF.

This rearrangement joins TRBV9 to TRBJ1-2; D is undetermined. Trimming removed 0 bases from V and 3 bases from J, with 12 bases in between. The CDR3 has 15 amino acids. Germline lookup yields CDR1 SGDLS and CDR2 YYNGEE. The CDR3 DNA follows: TGTGCCAGCAGCGTAGTATATGGGCCCGACTATGGCTACACCTTC. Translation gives CASSVVYGPDYGYTF.

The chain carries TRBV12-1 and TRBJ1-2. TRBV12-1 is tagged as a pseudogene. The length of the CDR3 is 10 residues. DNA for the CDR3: TGTGCCAGCAGCTTGTATGGCTACACCTTC. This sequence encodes CASSLYGYTF.

The CDR3 reads CASSSPHAGRYGYTF. The CDR3 DNA reads as TGTGCCAGCAGTTCCCCCCACGCAGGGCGCTATGGCTACACCTTC. The V and J genes are TRBV28 and TRBJ1-2, with D possibly matching TRBD1 (5 bases). This CDR3 is built from 15 residues. V lost 4 bases to trimming and J lost 4 bases, with 16 bases between them. Germline V gives CDR1 MDHEN, CDR2 SYDVKM.

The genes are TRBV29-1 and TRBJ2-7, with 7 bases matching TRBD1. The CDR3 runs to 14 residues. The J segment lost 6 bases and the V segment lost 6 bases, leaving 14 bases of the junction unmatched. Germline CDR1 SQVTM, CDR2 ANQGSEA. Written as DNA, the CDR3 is TGCAGCGTCCGCCCTGGACAGGTCGGCGGCGAGCAGTACTTC. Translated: CSVRPGQVGGEQYF.

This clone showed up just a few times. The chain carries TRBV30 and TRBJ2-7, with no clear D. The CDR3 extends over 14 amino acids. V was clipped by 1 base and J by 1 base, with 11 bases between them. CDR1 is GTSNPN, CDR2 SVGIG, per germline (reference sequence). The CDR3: CAWSASARSYEQYF. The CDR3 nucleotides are TGTGCCTGGAGTGCTTCAGCGAGGTCCTACGAGCAGTACTTC.

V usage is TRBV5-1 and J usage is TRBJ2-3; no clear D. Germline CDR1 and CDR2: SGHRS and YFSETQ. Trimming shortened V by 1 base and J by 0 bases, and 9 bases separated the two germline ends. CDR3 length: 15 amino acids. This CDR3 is CASSLTDPSTDTQYF. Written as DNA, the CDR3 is TGCGCCAGCAGCTTGACAGACCCTAGCACAGATACGCAGTATTTT. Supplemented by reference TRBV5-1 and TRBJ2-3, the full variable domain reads KAGVTQTPRYLIKTRGQQVTLSCSPISGHRSVSWYQQTPGQGLQFLFEYFSETQRNKGNFPGRFSGRQFSNSRSEMNVSTLELGDSALYLCASSLTDPSTDTQYFGPGTRLTVL.

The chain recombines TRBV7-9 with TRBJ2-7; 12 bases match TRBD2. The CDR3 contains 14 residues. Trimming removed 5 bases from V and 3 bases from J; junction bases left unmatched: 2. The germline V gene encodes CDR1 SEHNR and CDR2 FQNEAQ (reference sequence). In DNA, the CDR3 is TGTGCCAGCAGCGCGACTAGCGGGGGCTACGAGCAGTACTTC. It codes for CASSATSGGYEQYF.

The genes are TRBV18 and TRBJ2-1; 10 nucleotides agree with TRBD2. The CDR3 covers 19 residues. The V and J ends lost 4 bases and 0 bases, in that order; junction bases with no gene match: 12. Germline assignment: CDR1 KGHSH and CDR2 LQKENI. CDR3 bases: TGTGCCAGCTCACTCCCTAGCGGGGGCCCATCGAGCTCCTACAATGAGCAGTTCTTC. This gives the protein CASSLPSGGPSSSYNEQFF.